The 30 T cell receptor beta chains in this list originate from one sample, sequenced in a study of chemoradiotherapy in HPV16-positive cancers. Using immunoSEQ multiplex PCR, the repertoire was profiled, and TCRdb retains in-frame clones only, with some absent. In the table there are about 15,000 clones, roughly nine tenths of which are singletons. The sequencing used tumor tissue, collected from a patient who underwent chemoradiotherapy. The receptors shown here come from a human donor with HPV-associated anogenital cancer.

V usage is TRBV7-9 and J usage is TRBJ2-7; D is perhaps TRBD1 (5 bases). The CDR3 is 14 residues long. Per germline, CDR1 SEHNR and CDR2 FQNEAQ (reference sequence). V dropped 5 bases and J dropped 5 bases, with 16 bases sitting between them. CDR3 DNA sequence: TGTGCCAGCAGCGACCGTAGTGGGGCGAACGAGCAGTACTTC. Translation: CASSDRSGANEQYF. The full variable domain, in which reference TRBV7-9 and TRBJ2-7 provide the parts outside the CDR3, is DTGVSQNPRHKITKRGQNVTFRCDPISEHNRLYWYRQTLGQGPEFLTYFQNEAQLEKSRLLSDRFSAERPKGSFSTLEIQRTEQGDSAMYLCASSDRSGANEQYFGPGTRLTVT.

This chain joins TRBV7-9 and TRBJ2-1; the D is unclear. The CDR3 is made up of 9 amino acids. V was shortened by 4 bases and J by 11 bases, with 3 bases between the two germline ends. Germline V gives CDR1 SEHNR, CDR2 FQNEAQ (reference sequence). This chain's CDR3 is CASSSQQFF. CDR3 bases: TGTGCCAGCAGCTCTCAGCAGTTCTTC.

The chain is built from TRBV30 and TRBJ2-1; no definite D call. V shed 5 bases and J shed 5 bases, with 13 bases lying between them. The germline V gene has CDR1 GTSNPN and CDR2 SVGIG (reference sequence). CDR3 length equals 13 residues. The CDR3 region is CAWDPDGHNEQFF. In DNA form, the CDR3 reads TGTGCCTGGGACCCGGACGGTCACAATGAGCAGTTCTTC.

This chain joins TRBV9 and TRBJ2-2; no reliable D call. V dropped 0 bases and J dropped 6 bases, with 21 bases sitting between them. CDR1 is SGDLS and CDR2 is YYNGEE in the germline V gene. CDR3 length: 18 residues. The CDR3 loop is CASSVDPPGSTWAGELFF. The CDR3 nucleotides are TGTGCCAGCAGCGTAGATCCCCCGGGCAGCACCTGGGCCGGGGAGCTGTTTTTT.

V usage is TRBV6-1 and J usage is TRBJ1-2; 7 bases map to TRBD1. Trimming cost V 6 bases and J 8 bases; bases outside gene matches: 6. Germline CDR1 and CDR2: MNHNS and SASEGT. The CDR3 extends over 12 amino acids. In nucleotides, the CDR3 is TGTGCCAGCAGCACAGGGGACTGGGGCTACACCTTC. Translation: CASSTGDWGYTF.

The chain uses TRBV6-1 and TRBJ2-7; TRBD2 aligns across 7 bases. CDR3 length: 14 residues. Trimming at V came to 6 bases and at J to 2 bases, leaving 7 bases not matched to a gene. CDR1 and CDR2 (germline): MNHNS, SASEGT. CDR3 sequence: CASREQGGAYEQYF. The CDR3 DNA reads as TGTGCCAGCAGGGAGCAGGGAGGGGCCTACGAGCAGTACTTC.

The chain couples TRBV19 to TRBJ1-4; D is uncertain. Trimming removed 6 bases from V and 0 bases from J, with 11 bases in between. This CDR3 is built from 15 residues. Germline V gene data show CDR1 as LNHDA and CDR2 as SQIVND (reference sequence). The CDR3 DNA reads as TGTGCCAGTAGCCAAGGGATTGCAACTAATGAAAAACTGTTTTTT. Its protein is CASSQGIATNEKLFF. The full variable domain, completed using reference TRBV19 and TRBJ1-4, is DGGITQSPKYLFRKEGQNVTLSCEQNLNHDAMYWYRQDPGQGLRLIYYSQIVNDFQKGDIAEGYSVSREKKESFPLTVTSAQKNPTAFYLCASSQGIATNEKLFFGSGTQLSVL.

This chain links TRBV5-1 with TRBJ2-1; 11 bases line up with TRBD2. With 4 bases clipped from V and 5 bases from J, the junction kept 5 bases outside the gene matches. Germline loops: CDR1 SGHRS, CDR2 YFSETQ. The length of the CDR3 is 15 residues. In nucleotides, the CDR3 is TGCGCCAGCAGCCTCATAGCGGGAGGGGACAATGAGCAGTTCTTC. Translation gives CASSLIAGGDNEQFF.

The chain is built from TRBV6-4 and TRBJ1-1, with unresolved D. CDR3 length: 13 amino acids. V gave up 6 bases and J gave up 0 bases, with 8 bases separating them. Looked up from germline, CDR1 is MRHNA and CDR2 is SNTAGT. The CDR3: CASRSGLNTEAFF. The CDR3 DNA is TGTGCCAGCAGGAGTGGTTTGAACACTGAAGCTTTCTTT.

The chain links TRBV30 to TRBJ2-3; 7 bases map to TRBD2. With V trimmed by 8 bases and J by 4 bases, 6 bases remained unmatched. The CDR3 runs to 12 residues. Per the germline V gene, CDR1 is GTSNPN and CDR2 is SVGIG (reference sequence). Written as DNA, the CDR3 is TGTGCCGTCGGGACTATTGCAGATACGCAGTATTTT. Protein product: CAVGTIADTQYF.

The chain recombines TRBV29-1 with TRBJ2-1; possibly TRBD1 for D (6 bases). V lost 8 bases and J 8 bases, leaving 13 bases between the germline ends. Germline CDR1 and CDR2: SQVTM and ANQGSEA. The CDR3 has 11 residues. The CDR3 DNA is TGCAGCCTGATGGGGGCGGATGAGCAGTTCTTC. As protein: CSLMGADEQFF.

This chain connects TRBV7-9 to TRBJ2-7; no reliable D call. This CDR3 is built from 14 residues. Trimming left V 1 base short and J 2 bases short, with 9 bases between. CDR1 is SEHNR and CDR2 is FQNEAQ in the germline V gene (reference sequence). The CDR3 loop is CASSLGLGPYEQYF. DNA for the CDR3: TGTGCCAGCAGCTTAGGTTTGGGTCCCTACGAGCAGTACTTC.

CDR3 DNA: TGCGCCAGCAGCCAAGGGGGGACAGGGCGCACAGATACGCAGTATTTT. This sequence encodes CASSQGGTGRTDTQYF. This chain joins TRBV4-1 and TRBJ2-3; TRBD1 matches at 9 bases. This CDR3 contains 16 residues. Trimming at V came to 1 base and at J to 1 base, leaving 3 bases not matched to a gene. The germline gives CDR1 MGHRA, CDR2 YSYEKL.

V usage is TRBV21-1 and J usage is TRBJ2-7; TRBD2 reflects the table's D call only, with no check against the DNA. TRBV21-1 is a pseudogene. This CDR3 comprises 16 residues. The DNA for the CDR3 is TGTGCCAGCAGCGGTCACCACGGGACTAGCGGCTACGAGCAGTACTTC. Its protein product is CASSGHHGTSGYEQYF.

This sequence joins TRBV5-1 and TRBJ2-7; D unresolved. V was trimmed by 5 bases and J by 2 bases, leaving 8 bases between them. This CDR3 is 12 amino acids long. Germline-derived CDR1 and CDR2 are SGHRS and YFSETQ. CDR3 residues: CASRASAYEQYF. CDR3 bases: TGCGCCAGCAGGGCTAGTGCCTACGAGCAGTACTTC.

This clone appeared once. The chain has TRBV9 and TRBJ2-5; 8 bases line up with TRBD2. The CDR3 runs to 14 residues. Germline values: CDR1 SGDLS, CDR2 YYNGEE. The ends lost 4 bases at V and 4 bases at J; junction bases unmatched: 6. The CDR3 DNA follows: TGTGCCAGCAGCAGCAGCGGGAGCCCAGAGACCCAGTACTTC. Amino acid sequence: CASSSSGSPETQYF.

This clone was recorded once. The chain has TRBV4-3 and TRBJ2-7; D remains ambiguous. Trimming left V 0 bases short and J 0 bases short, with 9 bases between. Per the germline V gene, CDR1 is LGHNA and CDR2 is YSLEER. CDR3 size: 15 residues. The CDR3: CASSQDWVGSYEQYF. For the CDR3, the DNA is TGCGCCAGCAGCCAAGACTGGGTGGGCTCCTACGAGCAGTACTTC.

The genes are TRBV19 and TRBJ1-2; TRBD1 matches 11 bases. The CDR3 consists of 17 residues. Germline V gene lookup returns CDR1 LNHDA and CDR2 SQIVND (reference sequence). Trimming removed 7 bases from V and 2 bases from J; junction bases left unmatched: 12. CDR3 region: CASTPGTGGDTNYGYTF. The CDR3 nucleotides read TGTGCCAGTACCCCCGGGACAGGGGGTGACACCAACTATGGCTACACCTTC.

The chain joins TRBV18 to TRBJ1-5; no reliable D call. This CDR3 spans 13 amino acids. CDR1 and CDR2 (germline): KGHSH, LQKENI. V was cut by 5 bases and J by 6 bases, with 11 bases left in between. The CDR3 bases are TGTGCCAGCTCAGGCGGCCCTAGTCAGCCCCAGCATTTT. Translating gives CASSGGPSQPQHF.

The chain combines TRBV5-6 with TRBJ1-1; D uncertain. Trimming left V 2 bases short and J 4 bases short, with 12 bases between. The germline V gene has CDR1 SGHDT and CDR2 YYEEEE. The CDR3 is 14 amino acids. This CDR3 reads CASSFTIRRTEAFF. The DNA of the CDR3 is TGTGCCAGCAGCTTTACAATCCGCCGCACTGAAGCTTTCTTT.

The chain carries TRBV5-1 and TRBJ2-2, with 11 bases fitting TRBD1. The CDR3 totals 16 residues. Germline V gene sequence: CDR1 SGHRS, CDR2 YFSETQ. The V and J ends lost 4 bases and 7 bases, in that order; junction bases with no gene match: 9. The chain's CDR3 is CASSRSGQGAGGELFF. CDR3 bases: TGCGCCAGCAGCCGCTCAGGACAGGGGGCAGGCGGGGAGCTGTTTTTT.

The chain carries TRBV11-2 and TRBJ2-5, with D maybe TRBD1 (6 bases). The CDR3 is 16 amino acids. The germline V and J ends were trimmed by 6 bases and 8 bases, with 25 bases remaining between them. Germline V gene data show CDR1 as SGHAT and CDR2 as FQNNGV. CDR3 amino acids: CASRPNGQSDRGTQYF. The CDR3 DNA follows: TGTGCCAGCAGACCCAATGGACAGTCCGACCGGGGTACCCAGTACTTC.

The chain links TRBV7-3 to TRBJ2-1; D remains unclear. The CDR3 extends over 13 amino acids. Trimming removed 1 base from V and 7 bases from J, with 8 bases in between. The V gene's germline CDR1 is SGHTA and CDR2 FQGTGA. DNA for the CDR3: TGTGCCAGCAGCTTAATAATTAGTAATGAGCAGTTCTTC. This sequence encodes CASSLIISNEQFF. Based on the CDR3 plus reference TRBV7-3 and TRBJ2-1, the full variable domain is GAGVSQTPSNKVTEKGKYVELRCDPISGHTALYWYRQSLGQGPEFLIYFQGTGAADDSGLPNDRFFAVRPEGSVSTLKIQRTERGDSAVYLCASSLIISNEQFFGPGTRLTVL.

The chain couples TRBV21-1 to TRBJ2-7; the table names TRBD1, a call not compared with the DNA. TRBV21-1 is reported as a pseudogene. This CDR3 is built from 16 residues. CDR3 amino acids: CASITDPGKKPYEQYF. The DNA for the CDR3 is TGTGCCAGTATCACTGATCCAGGCAAAAAACCCTACGAGCAGTACTTC.

The gene calls are TRBV4-1 and TRBJ2-7; D uncertain. CDR3 length: 15 residues. Trimming pared 0 bases from V and 12 bases from J, leaving 21 bases between. The germline V gene has CDR1 MGHRA and CDR2 YSYEKL. In DNA form, the CDR3 reads TGCGCCAGCAGCCAAGACGAGAGGAGCAGATTTAGTCTGTACTTC. Translation gives CASSQDERSRFSLYF.

The rearrangement uses TRBV7-2 and TRBJ2-7; D is undetermined. Trimming took 5 bases from V and 4 from J, leaving 9 bases between them. Germline loops: CDR1 SGHTA, CDR2 FQGNSA. The CDR3 sequence is 12 residues long. This CDR3 is CASSPENYEQYF. The CDR3 nucleotides are TGTGCCAGCAGCCCGGAAAATTACGAGCAGTACTTC.

This CDR3 is CASSLVQTTDTQYF. Written as DNA, the CDR3 is TGCGCCAGCAGCTTGGTCCAAACCACAGATACGCAGTATTTT. The V gene is TRBV5-1, the J gene TRBJ2-3; D gene uncertain. CDR3 length: 14 amino acids. The germline V gene encodes CDR1 SGHRS and CDR2 YFSETQ. V lost 0 bases and J lost 2, with 7 bases in between.

The J gene is TRBJ1-1, the V gene TRBV29-1, with D possibly matching TRBD1 (6 bases). This CDR3 is built from 13 residues. The germline CDR1 and CDR2 sequences are SQVTM and ANQGSEA. The V end lost 4 bases, the J end lost 12 bases, and 21 bases lay between the germline ends. CDR3 nucleotides: TGCAGCGTTGTAAGTTCAACACACAGGGCGCCTTTCTTT. Its protein product is CSVVSSTHRAPFF.

This chain connects TRBV5-1 to TRBJ2-1, with D possibly matching TRBD2 (6 bases). V was pared by 5 bases and J by 2 bases, with 11 bases between. There are 14 residues in the CDR3. Germline assignment: CDR1 SGHRS and CDR2 YFSETQ. CDR3 region: CASSPGSAYNEQFF. CDR3 in DNA: TGCGCCAGCAGTCCCGGGAGTGCCTACAATGAGCAGTTCTTC.

The rearrangement links TRBV4-1 to TRBJ1-1; D is unresolved. Trimming removed 6 bases from V and 6 bases from J, with 11 bases in between. The CDR3 loop spans 12 amino acids. Germline assignment: CDR1 MGHRA and CDR2 YSYEKL. The CDR3 nucleotides read TGCGCCAGCAGAAATATGGACGCTGAAGCTTTCTTT. Translated: CASRNMDAEAFF.